Listed here are 15 T cell receptor beta chains from one sample, sequenced in a study of T cell responses to AZD1222 COVID-19 vaccine. Assay: immunoSEQ multiplex PCR; the TCRdb copy retains only in-frame clones and omits some. Of 180,000 or so clones in the sample, around 90% are singletons; the top ten hold under 2%. The sequenced sample was peripheral blood, obtained on day 0 of AZD1222 vaccination. These receptors all come from an adult in good health.

The chain carries TRBV5-1 and TRBJ2-3, with 8 bases matching TRBD1. CDR3 length: 15 residues. Germline V gives CDR1 SGHRS, CDR2 YFSETQ. The trim removed 1 base at V and 5 bases at J, leaving 6 bases unmatched. CDR3 amino acids: CASSLMGQAIDTQYF. The CDR3 DNA sequence: TGCGCCAGCAGCTTGATGGGACAGGCTATAGATACGCAGTATTTT. Drawing the rest from reference TRBV5-1 and TRBJ2-3, the complete variable domain is KAGVTQTPRYLIKTRGQQVTLSCSPISGHRSVSWYQQTPGQGLQFLFEYFSETQRNKGNFPGRFSGRQFSNSRSEMNVSTLELGDSALYLCASSLMGQAIDTQYFGPGTRLTVL.

This sequence joins TRBV5-5 and TRBJ1-1; unclear D gene. The CDR3 sequence is 14 residues long. The V end was cut by 0 bases, the J end by 4 bases, with 10 bases between. Germline values: CDR1 SGHKS, CDR2 YYEKEE (reference sequence). The CDR3 DNA reads as TGTGCCAGCAGCTTGGAGAGGGTCATCACTGAAGCTTTCTTT. Encoded protein: CASSLERVITEAFF.

V gene TRBV6-5 combines with J gene TRBJ2-7, with 11 bases matching TRBD2. The CDR3 runs to 15 residues. Trimming took 6 bases from V and 7 from J; bases not matched to a gene: 11. CDR1 and CDR2 (germline): MNHEY, SVGAGI. Here the CDR3 reads CASSRRLAGFREQYF. The CDR3 DNA follows: TGTGCCAGCAGCCGCAGACTAGCGGGATTCCGGGAGCAGTACTTC.

This chain links TRBV25-1 with TRBJ2-3, with 11 positions matching TRBD2. J was trimmed by 7 bases and V by 0 bases; bases with no gene match: 6. The CDR3 consists of 16 residues. CDR1 and CDR2 from the germline V gene are MGHDK and SYGVNS. In DNA form, the CDR3 reads TGTGCCAGCAGTGAATACGGTAGCGGGGGGGCAAATACGCAGTATTTT. It codes for CASSEYGSGGANTQYF. The whole variable domain, remainder taken from reference TRBV25-1 and TRBJ2-3, is EADIYQTPRYLVIGTGKKITLECSQTMGHDKMYWYQQDPGMELHLIHYSYGVNSTEKGDLSSESTVSRIRTEHFPLTLESARPSHTSQYLCASSEYGSGGANTQYFGPGTRLTVL.

The chain joins TRBV28 to TRBJ1-2; maybe TRBD1 (5 bases). Trimming shortened V by 8 bases and J by 7 bases, and 17 bases separated the two germline ends. Germline assignment: CDR1 MDHEN and CDR2 SYDVKM. CDR3 size: 13 residues. This chain's CDR3 is CASHRGGSVGYTF. CDR3 sequence (DNA): TGTGCCAGCCATCGGGGGGGTTCTGTTGGCTACACCTTC.

This clone was seen only a few times. This rearrangement joins TRBV6-4 to TRBJ1-1, with 11 bases matching TRBD1. Germline V lookup: CDR1 MRHNA, CDR2 SNTAGT. This CDR3 has 15 residues. Losses at the gene ends were 6 bases for V and 3 bases for J; bases not matched to a gene: 6. The CDR3 spells CASRMDRGRDTEAFF. DNA for the CDR3: TGTGCCAGCAGAATGGACAGGGGGCGCGACACTGAAGCTTTCTTT.

The genes are TRBV9 and TRBJ1-6, with a tentative D call TRBD1 (5 bases). This CDR3 spans 15 amino acids. Trimming took off 4 bases at V and 3 bases at J, with 11 bases between the two ends. The germline gives CDR1 SGDLS, CDR2 YYNGEE. This CDR3 reads CASSPQANYNSPLHF. DNA for the CDR3: TGTGCCAGCAGCCCACAGGCTAACTATAATTCACCCCTCCACTTT.

The CDR3 region has the DNA TGTGCCAGCAGTCCGGGACTAGCGGGGGGGCGGGTAGATGAGCAGTTCTTC. Its protein is CASSPGLAGGRVDEQFF. The chain has TRBV19 and TRBJ2-1; TRBD2 matches 16 bases. Losses at the gene ends were 9 bases for V and 8 bases for J; bases not matched to a gene: 13. Per germline, CDR1 LNHDA and CDR2 SQIVND (reference sequence). The CDR3 is 17 residues long.

This sequence joins TRBV27 and TRBJ1-6; D ambiguous. Between the trimmed V and J ends, which lost 7 bases and 6 bases, there was a span of 16 bases. Germline lookup yields CDR1 MNHEY and CDR2 SMNVEV (reference sequence). The CDR3 totals 15 residues. CDR3 sequence: CASTLDLQLNSPLHF. CDR3 bases: TGTGCCAGCACTCTTGACCTACAGCTTAATTCACCCCTCCACTTT.

The chain links TRBV20-1 to TRBJ2-3; TRBD2 is a possible D gene (6 bases). Deletions cut 6 bases from V and 6 bases from J, with 7 bases between. The germline V gene encodes CDR1 DFQATT and CDR2 SNEGSKA (reference sequence). The CDR3 spans 10 residues. DNA for the CDR3: TGCAGTGCCCGGGGGGATACGCAGTATTTT. This gives the protein CSARGDTQYF.

V and J are TRBV14 and TRBJ1-6; 8 nucleotides align to TRBD1. The germline V gene encodes CDR1 SGHDN and CDR2 FVKESK. The CDR3 is made up of 13 amino acids. The trim removed 3 bases at V and 10 bases at J, leaving 2 bases unmatched. The CDR3 bases are TGTGCCAGCAGCCAGACAGGGGCCTCACCCCTCCACTTT. This gives the protein CASSQTGASPLHF.

This chain links TRBV11-2 with TRBJ1-1; D is uncertain. Germline CDR1 and CDR2: SGHAT and FQNNGV. The CDR3 totals 14 residues. Trimming stripped 6 bases from V and 4 bases from J, with 15 bases between. The CDR3 sequence is CASRLQTGSTEAFF. The DNA of the CDR3 is TGTGCCAGCAGGTTACAGACTGGTAGCACTGAAGCTTTCTTT.

The chain employs TRBV5-1 and TRBJ2-7; D perhaps matches TRBD2 (6 bases). The length of the CDR3 is 14 residues. The germline gives CDR1 SGHRS, CDR2 YFSETQ. Trimming took off 7 bases at V and 5 bases at J, with 19 bases between the two ends. This CDR3 is CASAGLWAGDEQYF. CDR3 DNA: TGCGCCAGCGCGGGGTTATGGGCCGGCGACGAGCAGTACTTC.

This chain joins TRBV9 and TRBJ2-3; D gene ambiguous. The CDR3 is 15 residues long. Per the germline V gene, CDR1 is SGDLS and CDR2 is YYNGEE. V was clipped by 0 bases and J by 0 bases, with 8 bases between them. The CDR3 spells CASSVARSSTDTQYF. In DNA, the CDR3 is TGTGCCAGCAGCGTAGCCCGTTCTAGCACAGATACGCAGTATTTT.

J is TRBJ2-7 and V is TRBV6-6, with D perhaps TRBD1 or TRBD2 (5 bases each). The V gene's germline CDR1 is MNHNY and CDR2 SVGAGI (reference sequence). Trimming cost V 2 bases and J 3 bases, with 8 bases left between them. CDR3 length: 13 amino acids. The CDR3 nucleotides are TGTGCCAGCAGTTACGGGGGTCACTACGAGCAGTACGTC. As protein: CASSYGGHYEQYV.